The entry below describes one T cell receptor (beta chain). Its antigen is not known. A read error may account for a junction end that differs from germline. 60 Vbeta and 13 Jbeta primers were used in PCR. TCRdb keeps only in-frame clones here, not all; method: immunoSEQ multiplex PCR. The data contain about 190,000 clones, around 80% of them singletons. The data were obtained in a study of cytomegalovirus exposure and HLA in healthy donors. Study findings and constraints: The majority of CMV-associated TCR beta chains were reported as apparently HLA-restricted in a later analysis.

The CDR3 covers 14 residues. Germline assignment: CDR1 SEHNR and CDR2 FQNEAQ (reference sequence). The sequenced sample consisted of PBMCs. The origin of this receptor is a boy aged 2 to 9 in good health and CMV-seronegative. This rearrangement joins TRBV7-9 to TRBJ1-2, with D uncertain. As DNA, the CDR3 is TGTTCCAGCAGCTTGGAGACTTTTAACTATGGCTACACCTTC. Its translation is CSSSLETFNYGYTF.